Shown below are 14 T cell receptor beta chains from a single sample sequenced in a study of T cells in Graves' hyperthyroidism and ophthalmopathy. Amplified regions were TCR beta CDR3 sequences from RNA transcripts. The primer set for the first-round RT-PCR of the TCR CDR3 was HTBI. TCRdb re-called the multiplex PCR reads with MiXCR, one entry per CDR3 protein. The profile shows under 450,000 distinct CDR3 sequences, approximately 15% of them singletons. Sequencing was done on a sample of blood. These receptors all come from a woman younger than 35 with Graves' hyperthyroidism.

In its sample, this clonotype was seen many times. The chain joins TRBV2 to TRBJ1-1, with D possibly matching TRBD1 (6 bases). Germline CDR1 reads SNHLY; CDR2 reads FYNNEI. The CDR3 extends over 12 amino acids. Trimming cost V 7 bases and J 5 bases, with 11 bases left between them. CDR3 in amino acids: CASNRENTEAFF. The CDR3 bases are TGTGCCAGCAACAGGGAGAATACTGAAGCTTTCTTT.

The sample holds many counts of this clonotype. V gene TRBV11-2 combines with J gene TRBJ1-1, with D possibly being TRBD1 (5 bases). The CDR3 has 15 amino acids. Germline V gene data show CDR1 as SGHAT and CDR2 as FQNNGV. V was cut by 4 bases and J by 10 bases, with 22 bases left in between. The CDR3 nucleotides read TGTGCCAGCAGCTCAGATCCGGGCCAGGGACCTCGAGCTTTCTTT. Its translation: CASSSDPGQGPRAFF.

V usage is TRBV25-1 and J usage is TRBJ1-2; 9 bases line up with TRBD1. CDR3 length: 16 residues. J was trimmed by 4 bases and V by 7 bases; bases with no gene match: 13. Germline-derived CDR1 and CDR2 are MGHDK and SYGVNS. In nucleotides, the CDR3 is TGTGCCAGCAAAAAACCCGGGACAGGGAGGACCTATGGCTACACCTTC. It specifies CASKKPGTGRTYGYTF.

This clonotype appeared many times. The J gene is TRBJ2-7, the V gene TRBV7-9; 14 nucleotides line up with TRBD2. J lost 4 bases, V lost 5 bases, and 7 bases had no gene match. The CDR3 is 16 residues long. In germline, CDR1 is SEHNR, CDR2 FQNEAQ (reference sequence). In DNA, the CDR3 is TGTGCCAGCAGCACCCGGACTAGCGGGAGGCAATACGAGCAGTACTTC. Protein sequence: CASSTRTSGRQYEQYF.

The gene calls are TRBV20-1 and TRBJ1-3; TRBD1 might be the D (6 bases). The CDR3 extends over 14 amino acids. In germline, CDR1 is DFQATT, CDR2 SNEGSKA (reference sequence). V was cut by 6 bases and J by 4 bases, with 16 bases left in between. CDR3 nucleotides: TGCAGTGCGATCCACCGGGACACCGGAAACACCATATATTTT. Amino acids: CSAIHRDTGNTIYF.

The rearrangement joins TRBV10-3 to TRBJ2-7; D gene unclear. The CDR3 is 12 amino acids. The ends were cut back, 4 bases at V and 5 bases at J, with 9 bases in the middle. Germline V gives CDR1 ENHRY, CDR2 SYGVKD. CDR3 in amino acids: CAISGSGNEQYF. CDR3 bases: TGTGCCATCAGTGGTTCTGGGAACGAGCAGTACTTC.

This clonotype was counted between two and nine times. The chain is built from TRBV27 and TRBJ1-4, with a tentative D call TRBD1 (5 bases). This CDR3 has 15 residues. Trimming took off 6 bases at V and 8 bases at J, with 19 bases between the two ends. Germline V CDR1 and CDR2: MNHEY, SMNVEV (reference sequence). The CDR3 loop reads CASRMQGSRGEKLFF. The DNA of the CDR3 is TGTGCCAGCAGGATGCAGGGTTCCAGAGGAGAAAAACTGTTTTTT.

This clonotype was counted at least ten times. This chain links TRBV7-2 with TRBJ2-5; D is perhaps TRBD1 (5 bases). Germline V lookup: CDR1 SGHTA, CDR2 FQGNSA. V lost 9 bases, J lost 5 bases, and 19 bases lay in between. The CDR3 runs to 14 residues. The CDR3 DNA reads TGTGCCAGTTCAAATGGGCAGGGCAGGGAGACCCAGTACTTC. Translating gives CASSNGQGRETQYF.

The chain links TRBV6-1 to TRBJ1-6; 8 bases match TRBD1. CDR3 size: 15 residues. The J segment lost 9 bases and the V segment lost 6 bases, leaving 10 bases of the junction unmatched. Germline values: CDR1 MNHNS, CDR2 SASEGT. The DNA of the CDR3 is TGTGCCAGCAGCCCACTCGCGGACAGGGTTTCACCCCTCCACTTT. Amino acids: CASSPLADRVSPLHF.

This clonotype was counted ten times or more. The chain is built from TRBV28 and TRBJ2-2; 10 bases are shared with TRBD2. Germline CDR1 MDHEN, CDR2 SYDVKM. The CDR3 totals 16 residues. Trimming removed 5 bases from V and 4 bases from J; junction bases left unmatched: 7. The CDR3 loop reads CASSELAGVGTGELFF. The CDR3 coding sequence is TGTGCCAGCAGTGAGCTAGCGGGAGTCGGCACCGGGGAGCTGTTTTTT.

This clonotype was detected ten times or more. The chain employs TRBV11-2 and TRBJ2-5; 7 nucleotides agree with TRBD2. With 3 bases clipped from V and 5 bases from J, the junction kept 3 bases outside the gene matches. The CDR3 has 13 amino acids. Germline V gene sequence: CDR1 SGHAT, CDR2 FQNNGV. CDR3 region: CASSFGSGETQYF. The CDR3, as DNA: TGTGCCAGCAGCTTTGGTAGCGGGGAGACCCAGTACTTC.

This clonotype has ten or more counts. This sequence joins TRBV6-2 or TRBV6-3 and TRBJ2-3; D is uncertain. V was clipped by 2 bases and J by 0 bases, with 15 bases between them. This CDR3 contains 17 residues. The germline gives CDR1 MNHEY, CDR2 SVGEGT. The CDR3: CASSYGLSPTSTDTQYF. CDR3 nucleotide sequence: TGTGCCAGCAGTTACGGTCTGAGCCCAACTAGCACAGATACGCAGTATTTT.

This clonotype has ten or more counts. The chain uses TRBV24-1 and TRBJ2-5; D is unresolved. Germline V gives CDR1 KGHDR, CDR2 SFDVKD. Trimming removed 6 bases from V and 5 bases from J, with 9 bases in between. The CDR3 spans 12 residues. The CDR3 DNA reads TGTGCCACCAGTCGCGCAGCGGAGACCCAGTACTTC. Translating it yields CATSRAAETQYF.

This clonotype was detected only a few times. This chain joins TRBV27 and TRBJ2-7, with a tentative D call TRBD1 (6 bases). With 8 bases removed from V and 0 bases from J, the gap between germline ends came to 14 bases. The CDR3 totals 14 residues. Germline assignment: CDR1 MNHEY and CDR2 SMNVEV (reference sequence). The CDR3 spells CASGRGRSSYEQYF. DNA for the CDR3: TGTGCCAGCGGCAGGGGCAGGAGCTCCTACGAGCAGTACTTC.